This T cell receptor beta chain derives from a study of blood T cell repertoires in COVID-19 (dated by TCRdb to 2019 to 2021). Turning to the overall study: The collaborator samples originated in the United States, Italy and Spain and spanned the acute and convalescent phases of COVID-19. The prospective study material was composed of cDNA or gDNA derived from T cells, B-cell-depleted T cells, or PBMCs. Subjects who had been exposed to COVID-19, were actively infected with it, or had recovered from it provided the deeply sampled blood TCRbeta repertoires that made up the dataset. The repertoires were made available in a free public database intended to serve as a resource for research on the immune response to SARS-CoV-2. Samples came from the ongoing ImmuneRACE study (first 160 participants) plus 1,254 subjects from 6 global collaborators. A de-identified subject ID, COVID-19 status, age in years and sex were almost always included in the sample metadata. Where available, HLA class I and class II types were taken from metadata supplied by the sample provider and were not determined by assay-based typing. What the authors observed across the whole study: The quantity of clinical and demographic metadata differed by source and by participant and was supplied without curation.

TCRbeta CDR3 regions were amplified from genomic DNA by means of the immunoSEQ Assay, a bias-controlled multiplex PCR. The source study handled its data this way. Nucleated cell counts per sample were estimated from amplification of reference gene primers within the assay. To quantify the absolute abundance of each unique TCRbeta CDR3 rearrangement, sequence reads were collapsed and filtered. For each sample, productive Simpson clonality was calculated as the square root of Simpson's diversity index across productive rearrangements. TCRdb obtained this table from immuneACCESS and retained in-frame rearrangements with V and J assigned. These tables miss some clones; where compared with another copy, unresolved V genes account for less than half of the shortfall, and the remainder is unexplained. The V and J calls and clone size come from that table; D and trimming were worked out from the DNA. Across this sample there are 30,000 to 40,000 clones, with around four fifths seen only once. Together, the top ten hold roughly 5% of the sample.

Whole blood was collected in K2EDTA tubes by collaborating institutions according to the institutions' own protocols. Collaborator samples were shipped for TCRbeta analysis as frozen whole blood, isolated PBMCs, or DNA extracted from either sample type. On this clone itself: It lacks a known antigen. Base qualities are missing; no much larger clone stands one base away.

The clonotype originates from a man aged 50-59 years with active COVID-19. The specimen was peripheral blood.

The CDR3: CSVEQRSGEKLFF. The DNA reads TGCAGCGTTGAACAAAGGTCGGGTGAAAAACTGTTTTTT. The chain is made from TRBV29-1 and TRBJ1-4, with no confidently assigned D gene. CDR1 SQVTM and CDR2 ANQGSEA are derived from the germline V gene. Relative to germline, V is 2 bases shorter and J is 7 bases shorter, with 11 bases between their ends. Its CDR3 holds 13 amino acids, cysteine through phenylalanine. Solely the CDR3 DNA is kept, with 39 bases framed from the first base.